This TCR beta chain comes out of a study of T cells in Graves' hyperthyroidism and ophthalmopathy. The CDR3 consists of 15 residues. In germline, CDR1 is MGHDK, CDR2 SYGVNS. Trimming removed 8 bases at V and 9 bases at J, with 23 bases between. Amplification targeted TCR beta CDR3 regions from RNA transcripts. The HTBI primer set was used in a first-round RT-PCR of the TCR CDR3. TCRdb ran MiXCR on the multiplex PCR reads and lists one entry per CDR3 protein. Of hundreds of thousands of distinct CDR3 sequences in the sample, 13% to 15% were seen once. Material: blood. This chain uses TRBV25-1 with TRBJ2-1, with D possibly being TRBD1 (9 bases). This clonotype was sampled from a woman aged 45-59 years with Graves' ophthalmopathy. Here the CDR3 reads CASSPLGTGTSEQFF. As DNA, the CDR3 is TGTGCCAGCTCCCCACTCGGGACAGGGACTAGTGAGCAGTTCTTC.